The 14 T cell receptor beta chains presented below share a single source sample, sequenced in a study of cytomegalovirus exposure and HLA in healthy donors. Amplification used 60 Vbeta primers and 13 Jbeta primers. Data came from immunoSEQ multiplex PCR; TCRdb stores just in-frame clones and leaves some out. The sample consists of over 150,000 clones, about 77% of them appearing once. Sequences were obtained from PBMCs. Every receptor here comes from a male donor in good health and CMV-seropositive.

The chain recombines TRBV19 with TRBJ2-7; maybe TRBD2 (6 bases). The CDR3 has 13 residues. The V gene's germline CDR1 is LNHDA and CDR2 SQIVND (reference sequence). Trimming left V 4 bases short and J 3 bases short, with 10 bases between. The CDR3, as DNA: TGTGCCAGTAGTAACCGGGGAGGCTACGAGCAGTACTTC. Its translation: CASSNRGGYEQYF.

CDR3 nucleotide sequence: TGCGCCAGCAGCCCGGGGACTAGCGGGATGACAGATACGCAGTATTTT. Encoded protein: CASSPGTSGMTDTQYF. This rearrangement joins TRBV4-1 to TRBJ2-3; TRBD2 agrees at 13 bases. This CDR3 contains 16 residues. The germline V gene has CDR1 MGHRA and CDR2 YSYEKL. Trimming cost V 4 bases and J 3 bases; bases outside gene matches: 4.

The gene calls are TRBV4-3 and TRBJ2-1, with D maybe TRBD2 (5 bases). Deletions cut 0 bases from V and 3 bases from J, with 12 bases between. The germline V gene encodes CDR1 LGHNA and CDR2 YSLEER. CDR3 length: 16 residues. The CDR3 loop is CASSQEGGGSYNEQFF. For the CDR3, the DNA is TGCGCCAGCAGCCAAGAGGGCGGAGGTAGCTACAATGAGCAGTTCTTC.

In nucleotides, the CDR3 is TGTGCCAGCAGTTCCTCCCCCCTCAATCAGCCCCAGCATTTT. Residues: CASSSSPLNQPQHF. V is TRBV27 and J is TRBJ1-5, with no clear D. Trimming removed 4 bases from V and 3 bases from J, with 10 bases in between. This CDR3 is 14 amino acids long. CDR1 and CDR2 (germline): MNHEY, SMNVEV (reference sequence).

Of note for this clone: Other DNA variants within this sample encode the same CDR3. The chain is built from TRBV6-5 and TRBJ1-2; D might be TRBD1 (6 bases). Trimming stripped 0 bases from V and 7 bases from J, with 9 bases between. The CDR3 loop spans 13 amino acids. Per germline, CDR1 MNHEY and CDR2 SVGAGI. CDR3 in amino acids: CASSYSRGGGYTF. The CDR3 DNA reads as TGTGCCAGCAGTTACTCCAGAGGGGGTGGCTACACCTTC.

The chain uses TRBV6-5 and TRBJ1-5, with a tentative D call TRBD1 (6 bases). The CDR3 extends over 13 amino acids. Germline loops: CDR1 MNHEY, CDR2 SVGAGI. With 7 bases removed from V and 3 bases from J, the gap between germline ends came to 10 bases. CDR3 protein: CASTAGDNQPQHF. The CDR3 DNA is TGTGCCAGCACGGCAGGGGACAATCAGCCCCAGCATTTT.

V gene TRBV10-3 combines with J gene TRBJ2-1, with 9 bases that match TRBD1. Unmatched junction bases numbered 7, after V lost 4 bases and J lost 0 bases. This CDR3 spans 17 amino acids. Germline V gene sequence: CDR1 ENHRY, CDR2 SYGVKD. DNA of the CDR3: TGTGCCATCAGTGCGCCCGCGGACAGGGGCTCCTACAATGAGCAGTTCTTC. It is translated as CAISAPADRGSYNEQFF.

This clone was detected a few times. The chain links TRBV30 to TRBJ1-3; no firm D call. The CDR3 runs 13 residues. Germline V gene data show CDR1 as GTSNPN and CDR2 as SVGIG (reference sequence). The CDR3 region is CAQDGSSGNTIYF. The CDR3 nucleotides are TGTGCTCAGGACGGGAGCTCTGGAAACACCATATATTTT.

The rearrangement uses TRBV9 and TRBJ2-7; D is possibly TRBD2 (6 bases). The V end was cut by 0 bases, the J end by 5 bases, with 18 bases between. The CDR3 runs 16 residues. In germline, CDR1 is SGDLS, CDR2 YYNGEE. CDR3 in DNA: TGTGCCAGCAGCGTAGGCTTAAGGCGGGGCGTCGACGAGCAGTACTTC. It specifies CASSVGLRRGVDEQYF.

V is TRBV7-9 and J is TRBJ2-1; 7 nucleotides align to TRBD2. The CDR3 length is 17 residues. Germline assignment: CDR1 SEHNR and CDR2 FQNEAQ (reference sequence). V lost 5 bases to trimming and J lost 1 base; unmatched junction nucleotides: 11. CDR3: CASSETLRGGSYNEQFF. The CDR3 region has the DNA TGTGCCAGCAGCGAGACTCTTCGCGGGGGTTCCTACAATGAGCAGTTCTTC.

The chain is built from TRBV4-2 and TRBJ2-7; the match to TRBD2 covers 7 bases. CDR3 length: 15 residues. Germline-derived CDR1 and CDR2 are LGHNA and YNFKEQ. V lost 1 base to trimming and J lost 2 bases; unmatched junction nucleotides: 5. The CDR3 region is CASSQAETSTYEQYF. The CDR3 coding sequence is TGTGCCAGCAGCCAAGCGGAGACTAGCACCTACGAGCAGTACTTC.

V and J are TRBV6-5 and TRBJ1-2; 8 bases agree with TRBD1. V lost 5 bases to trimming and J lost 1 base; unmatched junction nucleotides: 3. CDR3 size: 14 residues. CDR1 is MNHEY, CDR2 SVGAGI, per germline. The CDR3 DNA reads TGTGCCAGCAGTAGACAGGGGAATAACTATGGCTACACCTTC. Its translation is CASSRQGNNYGYTF.

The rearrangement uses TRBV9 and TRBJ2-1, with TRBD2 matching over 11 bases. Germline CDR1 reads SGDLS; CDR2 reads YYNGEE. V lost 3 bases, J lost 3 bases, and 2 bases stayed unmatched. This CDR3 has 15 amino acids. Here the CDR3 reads CASSALAGGYNEQFF. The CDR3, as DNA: TGTGCCAGCAGCGCCCTAGCGGGGGGCTACAATGAGCAGTTCTTC.

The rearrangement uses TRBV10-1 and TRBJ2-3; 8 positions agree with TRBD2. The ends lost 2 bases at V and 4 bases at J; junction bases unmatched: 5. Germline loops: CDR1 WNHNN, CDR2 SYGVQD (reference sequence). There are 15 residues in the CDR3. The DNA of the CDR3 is TGCGCCAGCAGTGAGAGATCAGCGGGGGCAGATACGCAGTATTTT. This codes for CASSERSAGADTQYF.